This entry lists 15 T cell receptor beta chains sequenced from one sample in a study of CD8 T cells in Susac syndrome (dated by TCRdb to the late 2010s). Library preparation employed the immunoSEQ multiplex PCR assay. RNA was extracted using the RNeasy kit, and roughly 0.5 to 1 microgram was reverse transcribed with random hexamers. The public reads were quality trimmed at Q25 with fastp and then assembled into clones with MiXCR by TCRdb, keeping productive beta chains. CDR3 protein sequences are deduplicated, and each keeps its most common genes and DNA. Present in this sample are around 200,000 distinct CDR3 sequences, about 93% of which were seen just once. The ten largest account for about 0.1% of the sample. Sequenced: CD4+ T cells from PBMCs. These receptors originate from a human donor with Susac syndrome.

The CDR3 protein is CASSVQAGSNYGYTF. The DNA for the CDR3 is TGTGCCAGTAGTGTTCAGGCAGGGTCTAACTATGGCTACACCTTC. The J gene is TRBJ1-2, the V gene TRBV19; TRBD1 is a possible D gene (5 bases). The V gene lost 5 bases and the J gene lost 0 bases, with 13 bases spanning the gap. The CDR3 is made up of 15 amino acids. Germline-derived CDR1 and CDR2 are LNHDA and SQIVND (reference sequence).

This chain links TRBV13 with TRBJ2-1; D remains unclear. Germline CDR1 reads PRHDT; CDR2 reads FYEKMQ (reference sequence). This CDR3 comprises 12 residues. The V gene lost 1 base and the J gene lost 7 bases, with 5 bases spanning the gap. CDR3 sequence reads: CASSLVGNEQFF. In DNA, the CDR3 is TGTGCCAGCAGCTTAGTCGGAAATGAGCAGTTCTTC. Filled out from reference TRBV13 and TRBJ2-1, the complete variable domain reads AAGVIQSPRHLIKEKRETATLKCYPIPRHDTVYWYQQGPGQDPQFLISFYEKMQSDKGSIPDRFSAQQFSDYHSELNMSSLELGDSALYFCASSLVGNEQFFGPGTRLTVL.

The chain combines TRBV6-6 with TRBJ2-1, with 10 bases lining up with TRBD1. The germline V gene has CDR1 MNHNY and CDR2 SVGAGI (reference sequence). After removal of 5 bases from V and 1 base from J, the junction contained 5 bases not matched to a gene. This CDR3 region has 16 residues. CDR3 in amino acids: CASSARDRGSYNEQFF. DNA for the CDR3: TGTGCCAGCAGTGCCCGGGACAGGGGATCCTACAATGAGCAGTTCTTC.

The V call is TRBV4-1, the J call TRBJ2-3; D might be TRBD2 (5 bases). The germline V gene has CDR1 MGHRA and CDR2 YSYEKL. Trimming pared 0 bases from V and 4 bases from J, leaving 11 bases between. The CDR3 covers 15 residues. CDR3 nucleotide sequence: TGCGCCAGCAGCCAAGACGGCCTAGCTGCAGATACGCAGTATTTT. This translates into CASSQDGLAADTQYF.

V gene TRBV3-1 combines with J gene TRBJ2-5; 9 nucleotides align to TRBD2. Germline V gene data show CDR1 as LGHDT and CDR2 as YNNKEL (reference sequence). The CDR3 sequence is 14 residues long. With 2 bases clipped from V and 3 bases from J, the junction kept 1 base outside the gene matches. This chain's CDR3 is CASSQIAGEETQYF. The CDR3 bases are TGTGCCAGCAGCCAAATAGCGGGAGAAGAGACCCAGTACTTC.

The chain combines TRBV12-3 or TRBV12-4 with TRBJ2-1, with 7 bases that match TRBD2. V trimming: 5 bases; J trimming: 7 bases; junction bases outside the gene matches: 8. CDR3 size: 14 residues. CDR3 residues: CASSGGLAVNEQFF. In DNA form, the CDR3 reads TGTGCCAGCAGTGGCGGGCTAGCGGTGAATGAGCAGTTCTTC.

The V gene is TRBV5-1, the J gene TRBJ1-2; D not resolved. CDR3 size: 13 residues. Germline assignment: CDR1 SGHRS and CDR2 YFSETQ. V was pared by 7 bases and J by 4 bases, with 14 bases between. DNA of the CDR3: TGCGCCAGCTCAACCGACGGTCTCTATGGCTACACCTTC. Protein product: CASSTDGLYGYTF.

The chain couples TRBV20-1 to TRBJ1-1, with 7 bases matching TRBD1. Germline CDR1 is DFQATT and CDR2 is SNEGSKA (reference sequence). J lost 1 base, V lost 5 bases, and 7 bases had no gene match. The CDR3 is 14 residues long. The CDR3 loop reads CSAGGGQANTEAFF. The CDR3 DNA reads TGCAGTGCTGGAGGAGGACAGGCGAACACTGAAGCTTTCTTT.

The chain has TRBV11-2 and TRBJ2-1; D might be TRBD2 (6 bases). The CDR3 is made up of 15 amino acids. Looked up from germline, CDR1 is SGHAT and CDR2 is FQNNGV. Trimming shortened V by 1 base and J by 9 bases, and 16 bases separated the two germline ends. The CDR3 region is CASSLALGSRPEQFF. CDR3 nucleotide sequence: TGTGCCAGCAGCTTAGCGCTCGGGAGTCGTCCTGAGCAGTTCTTC. The full variable domain, with the rest looked up from reference TRBV11-2 and TRBJ2-1, is EAGVAQSPRYKIIEKRQSVAFWCNPISGHATLYWYQQILGQGPKLLIQFQNNGVVDDSQLPKDRFSAERLKGVDSTLKIQPAKLEDSAVYLCASSLALGSRPEQFFGPGTRLTVL.

The chain employs TRBV27 and TRBJ2-7; TRBD1 agrees at 7 bases. Germline values: CDR1 MNHEY, CDR2 SMNVEV (reference sequence). The trim removed 6 bases at V and 2 bases at J, leaving 7 bases unmatched. CDR3 size: 14 residues. Written as DNA, the CDR3 is TGTGCCAGCAGACCGACAGGGCTCACCTACGAGCAGTACTTC. Its protein is CASRPTGLTYEQYF.

This rearrangement joins TRBV5-1 to TRBJ2-5; D may be TRBD1 (5 bases). Trimming stripped 0 bases from V and 4 bases from J, with 10 bases between. The CDR3 runs 14 residues. The germline gives CDR1 SGHRS, CDR2 YFSETQ. The CDR3 spells CASSLEGRSETQYF. CDR3 in DNA: TGCGCCAGCAGCTTGGAGGGGCGTTCAGAGACCCAGTACTTC.

This clonotype is a singleton in its sample. Sequence at one end of the junction differs from germline and may be a read error. The V call is TRBV12-5, the J call TRBJ2-5; D call uncertain. Germline V gene lookup returns CDR1 LGHNT and CDR2 FRNRAP. The CDR3 is 16 residues long. The CDR3 DNA follows: TGTGCTAGTGTTTTGGGCCGCCTTGAATCGGGAGAGACCCAGTACTTC. It specifies CASVLGRLESGETQYF.

This sequence joins TRBV5-4 and TRBJ1-4; D not certain. The CDR3 runs to 13 residues. The V gene lost 4 bases and the J gene lost 12 bases, with 16 bases spanning the gap. Germline V gene sequence: CDR1 SGHNT, CDR2 YYREEE (reference sequence). CDR3 sequence (DNA): TGTGCCAGCAGCCCCTGGAGGTCTAACCAACTGTTTTTT. As protein: CASSPWRSNQLFF.

The J gene is TRBJ1-5, the V gene TRBV6-1; possible D gene TRBD1, 5 bases. Germline V CDR1 and CDR2: MNHNS, SASEGT. Trimming took off 7 bases at V and 7 bases at J, with 17 bases between the two ends. There are 14 residues in the CDR3. Here the CDR3 DNA reads TGTGCCAGCAAGATGGTCGCGGGGGGACAGCCCCAGCATTTT. This encodes CASKMVAGGQPQHF.

V and J are TRBV28 and TRBJ2-5, with 8 bases fitting TRBD1. Germline CDR1 and CDR2: MDHEN and SYDVKM. The trim removed 6 bases at V and 7 bases at J, leaving 1 base unmatched. This CDR3 has 11 residues. The CDR3 loop is CASSTGGTQYF. The DNA for the CDR3 is TGTGCCAGCAGCACAGGGGGGACCCAGTACTTC.